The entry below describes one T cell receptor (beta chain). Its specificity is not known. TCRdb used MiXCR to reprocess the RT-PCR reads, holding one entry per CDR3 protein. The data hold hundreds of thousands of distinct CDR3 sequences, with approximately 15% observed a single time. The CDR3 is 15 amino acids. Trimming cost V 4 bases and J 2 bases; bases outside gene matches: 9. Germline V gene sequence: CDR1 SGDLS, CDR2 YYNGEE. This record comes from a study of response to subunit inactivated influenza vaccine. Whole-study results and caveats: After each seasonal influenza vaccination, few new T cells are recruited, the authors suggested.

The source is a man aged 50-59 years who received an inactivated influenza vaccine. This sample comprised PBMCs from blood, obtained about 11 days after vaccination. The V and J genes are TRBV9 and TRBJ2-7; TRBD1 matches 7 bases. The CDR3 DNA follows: TGTGCCAGCAGCCCGACAGGGAGTTCCACCTACGAGCAGTACTTC. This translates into CASSPTGSSTYEQYF.